This T cell receptor (beta chain) was recovered during a study of shared clonotypes between healthy human individuals. Points from the study as a whole: Rarefaction revealed incomplete sorted-subset sequencing despite large depth. In a few donors, around 5% of naive CD4 clonotypes appeared in common.

Naive CD8 cells lacked CD45RO and underwent positive selection for CCR7, leaving out terminally differentiated effector memory CD45RA+ cells. Caucasian adults residing in Nashville, Tennessee made up all the donors. Sequencing used immunoSEQ multiplex PCR; TCRdb keeps in-frame clones, though not all of them. This sample has around 2.1 million clones, with 85% to 95% found just once. The CDR3 covers 14 residues. V was clipped by 4 bases and J by 3 bases; unmatched bases: 3. Germline V gives CDR1 MDHEN, CDR2 SYDVKM. For this clone: Its target is not known. Other DNA sequences in the sample encode the same CDR3.

The clonotype comes from a man younger than 30 in good health. Some clones in this sample may be carry-over from other donors' samples. J is TRBJ2-7 and V is TRBV28; 10 positions agree with TRBD1. Sample: naive CD8+ T cells from PBMCs. As DNA, the CDR3 is TGTGCCAGCAGTTCCGGGACAGGGGTCTACGAGCAGTACTTC. This sequence encodes CASSSGTGVYEQYF.